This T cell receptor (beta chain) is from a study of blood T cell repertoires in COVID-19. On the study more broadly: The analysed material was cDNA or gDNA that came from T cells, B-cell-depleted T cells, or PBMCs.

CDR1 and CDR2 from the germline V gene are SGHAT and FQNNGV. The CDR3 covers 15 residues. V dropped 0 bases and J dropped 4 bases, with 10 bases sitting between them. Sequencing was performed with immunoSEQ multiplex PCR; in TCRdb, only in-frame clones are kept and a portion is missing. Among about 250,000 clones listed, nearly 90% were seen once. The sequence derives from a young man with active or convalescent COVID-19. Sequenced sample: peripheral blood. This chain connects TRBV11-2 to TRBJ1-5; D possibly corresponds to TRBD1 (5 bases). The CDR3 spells CASSLDLGANQPQHF. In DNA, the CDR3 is TGTGCCAGCAGCTTAGATCTTGGGGCAAATCAGCCCCAGCATTTT. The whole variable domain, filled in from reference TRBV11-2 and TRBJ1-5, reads EAGVAQSPRYKIIEKRQSVAFWCNPISGHATLYWYQQILGQGPKLLIQFQNNGVVDDSQLPKDRFSAERLKGVDSTLKIQPAKLEDSAVYLCASSLDLGANQPQHFGDGTRLSIL.